The rows below give T cell receptor beta chains drawn from one sample of a study of T cells in localized non-small cell lung cancer. The protocol was immunoSEQ multiplex PCR, while the TCRdb copy is restricted to in-frame clones and leaves out a portion. The sample has several thousand clones, around 45% seen once. This specimen consisted of lung tumor tissue, obtained before any cancer treatment. These receptors were collected from a man aged 35-75 years with stage III lung adenocarcinoma. Each CDR3 is given with its conserved first and last residue. Each record gives: clone size, J gene, D gene, V gene, CDR3 DNA, CDR3 protein. The D gene is left open where the match is weak. The listing skips clone size in some rows; elsewhere it reads once, few, many or a size class.

size: .
J: TRBJ2-7
D: .
V: TRBV10-2
DNA: TGCGCCAGCAGTGATGTAGTGGGCAGGGATAGCGAGCAGTACTTC
CDR3: CASSDVVGRDSEQYF

size: .
J: TRBJ1-1
D: .
V: TRBV9
DNA: TGTGCCAGTGCCGAGCGGCAGATGAACACTGAAGCTTTCTTT
CDR3: CASAERQMNTEAFF

size: .
J: TRBJ2-3
D: .
V: TRBV6-8
DNA: TGTGCCAGCAGTTACTCGGAGGACTACCCCACAGATACGCAGTATTTT
CDR3: CASSYSEDYPTDTQYF

size: medium-sized
J: TRBJ2-7
D: .
V: TRBV6-8
DNA: TGTGCCAGCAGTGCATCATGGGACGACGGTGAGCAGTACTTC
CDR3: CASSASWDDGEQYF

size: .
J: TRBJ1-5
D: .
V: TRBV19
DNA: TGTGCCAGTAGTATTGGACAAGATTTTCAGCCCCAGCATTTT
CDR3: CASSIGQDFQPQHF

size: .
J: TRBJ2-3
D: .
V: TRBV6-8
DNA: TGTGCCAGCAGTTACTTGGCGCTGGCAGATACGCAGTATTTT
CDR3: CASSYLALADTQYF

size: .
J: TRBJ1-2
D: .
V: TRBV10-3
DNA: TGTGCCAGCGGACGAGAAAGTAGCAACTATGGCTACACCTTC
CDR3: CASGRESSNYGYTF

size: .
J: TRBJ2-5
D: .
V: TRBV18
DNA: TGTGCCAGCTCTCCGAGTATCCCCGCGGTCCAAGAGACCCAGTACTTC
CDR3: CASSPSIPAVQETQYF

size: few
J: TRBJ2-2
D: TRBD2
V: TRBV9
DNA: TGTGCCAGCAGCGTAGCAGTTAGCGGGGTCCCAAACACCGGGGAGCTGTTTTTT
CDR3: CASSVAVSGVPNTGELFF

size: .
J: TRBJ1-6
D: .
V: TRBV6-8
DNA: TGTGCCAGCAGATTCTCCGTTAATTCACCCCTCCACTTT
CDR3: CASRFSVNSPLHF

size: .
J: TRBJ1-2
D: TRBD1
V: TRBV28
DNA: TGTGCCAGCAGTTTATTAAGTGGGACAGGGGGGAGCTACACCTTC
CDR3: CASSLLSGTGGSYTF

size: .
J: TRBJ1-2
D: .
V: TRBV19
DNA: TGTGCCAGTAGTACCCGGGACGCCCATGGCTACACCTTC
CDR3: CASSTRDAHGYTF

size: .
J: TRBJ1-1
D: .
V: TRBV11-3
DNA: TGTGCCAGCAGCTTCCAGGGCGGTGGGTCTGAAGCTTTCTTT
CDR3: CASSFQGGGSEAFF

size: large
J: TRBJ2-1
D: .
V: TRBV11-3
DNA: TGTGCCAGCAGCCCCCCCCCTCTAGTCCCCAGGGGCGATGAGCAGTTCTTC
CDR3: CASSPPPLVPRGDEQFF

size: .
J: TRBJ2-6
D: .
V: TRBV19
DNA: TGTGCCAGTACCATCGGTACCCGGACTGGGGCCAACGTCCTGACTTTC
CDR3: CASTIGTRTGANVLTF

size: .
J: TRBJ2-7
D: .
V: TRBV29-1
DNA: TGCAGCGTTGAGGTAGTGGGGGACGAGCAGTACTTC
CDR3: CSVEVVGDEQYF

size: once
J: TRBJ1-2
D: .
V: TRBV28
DNA: TGTGCCAGCCATGACAGCAGGGGCGTTCTGGGCTACACCTTC
CDR3: CASHDSRGVLGYTF

size: .
J: TRBJ2-3
D: .
V: TRBV14
DNA: TGTGCCAGCAGCCAGCAAACGAGGGGCTATACGCAGTATTTT
CDR3: CASSQQTRGYTQYF

size: .
J: TRBJ1-2
D: .
V: TRBV9
DNA: TGTGCCAGCAGATCGGGGCCTACAGGCTACACCTTC
CDR3: CASRSGPTGYTF

size: .
J: TRBJ2-2
D: .
V: TRBV19
DNA: TGTGCCAGTAAACTCGGGAACACCGGGGAGCTGTTTTTT
CDR3: CASKLGNTGELFF

size: few
J: TRBJ2-5
D: .
V: TRBV6-8
DNA: TGTGCCAGCAGTAAAGTCCAGACGGACACAGAGACCCAGTACTTC
CDR3: CASSKVQTDTETQYF

size: .
J: TRBJ1-2
D: TRBD1
V: TRBV19
DNA: TGTGCCAGTAGTTTCCCTGGGACAGATCTCCACTATGGCTACACCTTC
CDR3: CASSFPGTDLHYGYTF

size: .
J: TRBJ2-1
D: TRBD1
V: TRBV11-1
DNA: TGTGCCAGCAGCTTAGCCTGGACAGGGGGCTGGAACAATGAGCAGTTCTTC
CDR3: CASSLAWTGGWNNEQFF

size: few
J: TRBJ2-1
D: .
V: TRBV11-3
DNA: TGTGCCAGCAGCTTCGACGAAGGGGTTTTCAATGAGCAGTTCTTC
CDR3: CASSFDEGVFNEQFF

size: few
J: TRBJ2-3
D: .
V: TRBV9
DNA: TGTGCCAGCAGCCCACTTCCCCTTGGACACACAGATACGCAGTATTTT
CDR3: CASSPLPLGHTDTQYF

size: .
J: TRBJ2-7
D: .
V: TRBV19
DNA: TGTGCCAGTAGTATGACAGGGACTCGGAGGACCTACGAGCAGTACTTC
CDR3: CASSMTGTRRTYEQYF

size: .
J: TRBJ2-5
D: TRBD2
V: TRBV15
DNA: TGTGCCACCAGCAGAGACGGGGGGGCAGGAGAGACCCAGTACTTC
CDR3: CATSRDGGAGETQYF

size: .
J: TRBJ2-5
D: .
V: TRBV18
DNA: TGTGCCAGCTCACCTATTAGCCTTATCGTCCGAGAGACCCAGTACTTC
CDR3: CASSPISLIVRETQYF

size: .
J: TRBJ1-3
D: .
V: TRBV6-8
DNA: TGTGCCAGCTGTCGACAGGCGAGCTCTGGAAACATCATATATTTT
CDR3: CASCRQASSGNIIYF

size: .
J: TRBJ1-1
D: .
V: TRBV30
DNA: TGTGCCTGGACCGGGGCCGCCAACACTGAAGCTTTCTTT
CDR3: CAWTGAANTEAFF

size: .
J: TRBJ1-4
D: .
V: TRBV5-1
DNA: TGCGCCAGCAGCGGTTCCGGGACTTCAGCAACTAATGAAAAACTGTTTTTT
CDR3: CASSGSGTSATNEKLFF

size: .
J: TRBJ1-1
D: .
V: TRBV15
DNA: TGTGCCACCAGCTCCCAGGGACGGGGGGTATCAGACACTGAAGCTTTCTTT
CDR3: CATSSQGRGVSDTEAFF

size: .
J: TRBJ2-7
D: TRBD1
V: TRBV6-8
DNA: TGTGCCAGCTGCAAGGGACAGTCCTACGAGCAGTACTTC
CDR3: CASCKGQSYEQYF

size: .
J: TRBJ2-1
D: .
V: TRBV28
DNA: TGTGCCAGCAGTTTCATGGGGGGTGAGCAGTTCTTC
CDR3: CASSFMGGEQFF

size: few
J: TRBJ2-2
D: .
V: TRBV12-5
DNA: TGTGCCACCGGGAGAGGGGGCGTCTGGACCGGGGAGCTGTTTTTT
CDR3: CATGRGGVWTGELFF

size: .
J: TRBJ2-1
D: .
V: TRBV15
DNA: TGTGCCACCAGCAGAGATCAAGTGCTGATATCCTACAATGAGCAGTTCTTC
CDR3: CATSRDQVLISYNEQFF

size: .
J: TRBJ2-2
D: TRBD2
V: TRBV11-3
DNA: TGTGCCAGCAGCTTGGAGAGCGGGAGGGCCGGCACCGGGGAGCTGTTTTTT
CDR3: CASSLESGRAGTGELFF

size: few
J: TRBJ2-7
D: .
V: TRBV6-4
DNA: TGTGCCAGCAGTGACGGGTACCTGGGGCCCTACGAGCAGTACTTC
CDR3: CASSDGYLGPYEQYF

size: .
J: TRBJ2-7
D: .
V: TRBV23-1
DNA: TGCGCCAGCAGCCAAGATCAACAGGGTATGTACGAGCAGTACTTC
CDR3: CASSQDQQGMYEQYF

size: once
J: TRBJ2-3
D: .
V: TRBV2
DNA: TGTGCCAACAGTGAAATCAGGACATATACGCAGTATTTT
CDR3: CANSEIRTYTQYF

size: few
J: TRBJ1-2
D: .
V: TRBV11-3
DNA: TGTGCCAGCAGCTTAGATGGTTCGGCAGGGGAAGGCTACACCTTC
CDR3: CASSLDGSAGEGYTF

size: few
J: TRBJ1-2
D: .
V: TRBV6-8
DNA: TGTGCCAGCAGTTATGTAGTATTCGGGAATGGCTACACCTTC
CDR3: CASSYVVFGNGYTF

size: .
J: TRBJ2-7
D: TRBD1
V: TRBV9
DNA: TGTGCCAGCAGCCCCGGGACAGATCCGGCAAGGTCCTACGAGCAGTACTTC
CDR3: CASSPGTDPARSYEQYF

size: .
J: TRBJ2-7
D: TRBD2
V: TRBV15
DNA: TGTGCCACCAGTCCGGGCGGGAGAGTAAAAGAGCAGTACTTC
CDR3: CATSPGGRVKEQYF

size: .
J: TRBJ2-6
D: .
V: TRBV18
DNA: TGTGCCAGCTTTCCTAGTACCGGGGCCAACGTCCTGACTTTC
CDR3: CASFPSTGANVLTF

size: .
J: TRBJ2-7
D: .
V: TRBV15
DNA: TGTGCCACCAGCAGAGCTCCCCCTTTCGTAGGGGGTTATACCTCCTACGAGCAGTACTTC
CDR3: CATSRAPPFVGGYTSYEQYF

size: few
J: TRBJ1-2
D: TRBD1
V: TRBV9
DNA: TGTGCCAGCGGGACGCCGGGACAGGGGGTGGGCTACACCTTC
CDR3: CASGTPGQGVGYTF

size: few
J: TRBJ2-1
D: TRBD2
V: TRBV29-1
DNA: TGCAGCGTTGAATGGAGTAGCGGGAGCGATGAGCAGTTCTTC
CDR3: CSVEWSSGSDEQFF